The clone carrying this TCR beta chain appeared a few times. CDR1 and CDR2 (germline): SGHNT, YYREEE (reference sequence). V was clipped by 4 bases and J by 3 bases, with 14 bases between them. The CDR3 extends over 16 amino acids. The data stem from a study of technical replicates of blood from four donors. Sequencing used immunoSEQ multiplex PCR; TCRdb keeps in-frame clones, though not all of them. The sample yields about 70,000 clones, approximately 86% seen once. The chain joins TRBV5-4 to TRBJ2-6, with a weak D call TRBD2 (6 bases). The receptor was derived from a human donor in good health. Some clones in this sample may be carry-over from other donors' samples. The material sequenced was PBMCs. The CDR3 region is CASSLGWGGGANVLTF. CDR3 nucleotides: TGTGCCAGCAGCCTGGGGTGGGGAGGTGGGGCCAACGTCCTGACTTTC.